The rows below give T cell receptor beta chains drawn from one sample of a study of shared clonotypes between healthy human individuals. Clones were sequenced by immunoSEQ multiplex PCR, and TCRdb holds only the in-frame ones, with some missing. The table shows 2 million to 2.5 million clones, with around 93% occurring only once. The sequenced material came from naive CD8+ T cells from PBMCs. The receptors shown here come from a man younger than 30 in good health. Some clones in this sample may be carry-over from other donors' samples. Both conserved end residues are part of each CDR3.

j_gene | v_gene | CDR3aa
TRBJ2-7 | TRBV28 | CASSSRETSASYEQYF
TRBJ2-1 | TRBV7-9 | CASSLVIRVSYNEQFF
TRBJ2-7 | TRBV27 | CASKATGDYEQYF
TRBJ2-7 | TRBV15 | CATSSRSSYEQYF
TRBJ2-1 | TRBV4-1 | CASSQGTSDEQFF
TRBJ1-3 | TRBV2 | CASSEALAAEGPSGNTIYF
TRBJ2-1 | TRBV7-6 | CASSGLAEREQFF
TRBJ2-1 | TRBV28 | CASSGITGALSWDEQFF
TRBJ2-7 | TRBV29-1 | CSVLRPGHLDEQYF
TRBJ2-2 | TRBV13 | CASSFPVAGGLTGELFF
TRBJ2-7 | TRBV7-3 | CASSLGGTSYEQYF
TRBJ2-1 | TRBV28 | CASSFIVIGTAAYNEQFF
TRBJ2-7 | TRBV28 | CASSLLTGDEQYF
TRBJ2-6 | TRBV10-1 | CARTVPSGANVLTF
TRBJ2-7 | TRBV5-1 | CASSLLGIGEQYF
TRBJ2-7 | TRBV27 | CASSSRTSGRPYEQYF
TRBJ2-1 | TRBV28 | CASSPPGGRAIGEQFF
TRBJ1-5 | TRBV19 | CASSSTLWEYSNQPQHF
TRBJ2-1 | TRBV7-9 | CASSYPGLAGYNEQFF
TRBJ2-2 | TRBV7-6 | CASSFDPGTGNTGELFF
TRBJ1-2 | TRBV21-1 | CASSFRSWFLDGYTF
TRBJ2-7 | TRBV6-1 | CASSVQYEQYF
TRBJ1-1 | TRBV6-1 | CASSDGTAMNTEAFF
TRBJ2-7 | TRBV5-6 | CASSLGGEQYF
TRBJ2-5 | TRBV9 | CASSVAGTPQETQYF
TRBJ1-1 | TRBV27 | CASSQQITGTEAFF
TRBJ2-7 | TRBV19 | CASSMGFVQGAYEQYF
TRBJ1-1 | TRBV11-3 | CASSPGSYTEAFF
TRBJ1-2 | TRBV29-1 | CSVEGGPSVYGYTF
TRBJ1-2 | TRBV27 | CASSSVQRAVYGYTF
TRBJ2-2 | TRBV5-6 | CASLRVPGELFF
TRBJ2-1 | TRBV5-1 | CASSYLGGSFSNEQFF
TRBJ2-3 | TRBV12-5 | CASGWATDTQYF
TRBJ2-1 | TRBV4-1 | CASSLETGTGNVFNEQFF
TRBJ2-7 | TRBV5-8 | CASSLLGGETYEQYF
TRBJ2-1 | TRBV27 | CASSPSLAGGQDEQFF
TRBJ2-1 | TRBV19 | CASTPIAGGVNEQFF
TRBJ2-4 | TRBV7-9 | CASSPSGLAKNIQYF
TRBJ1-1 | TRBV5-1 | CASSSTGAAEAFF
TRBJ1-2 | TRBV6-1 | CASSEAIGVPWYGYTF
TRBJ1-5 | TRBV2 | CASSDDSLRQPQHF
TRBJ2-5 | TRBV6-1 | CASSELGASETQYF
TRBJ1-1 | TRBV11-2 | CASSLYDDEAFF
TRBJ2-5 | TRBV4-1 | CASSQGRQETQYF
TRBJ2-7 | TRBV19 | CASGNRDRGSYEQYF
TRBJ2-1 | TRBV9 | CASSRLAVPRGNEQFF
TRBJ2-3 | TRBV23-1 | CASDQNGARPQGTGKDTQYF
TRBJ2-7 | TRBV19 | CASSKYRDRGDYEQYF
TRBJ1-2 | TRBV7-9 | CASSLRGALDYGYTF
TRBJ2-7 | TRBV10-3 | CAISSAGNDSPYEQYF
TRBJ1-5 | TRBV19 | CASSWQGNQPQHF
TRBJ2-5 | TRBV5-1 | CASSPLGQGDVETQYF
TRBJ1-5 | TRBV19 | CASSITGQYNQPQHF
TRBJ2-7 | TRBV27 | CASSLSQGWGEQYF
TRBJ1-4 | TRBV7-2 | CASSLGGRTNEKLFF